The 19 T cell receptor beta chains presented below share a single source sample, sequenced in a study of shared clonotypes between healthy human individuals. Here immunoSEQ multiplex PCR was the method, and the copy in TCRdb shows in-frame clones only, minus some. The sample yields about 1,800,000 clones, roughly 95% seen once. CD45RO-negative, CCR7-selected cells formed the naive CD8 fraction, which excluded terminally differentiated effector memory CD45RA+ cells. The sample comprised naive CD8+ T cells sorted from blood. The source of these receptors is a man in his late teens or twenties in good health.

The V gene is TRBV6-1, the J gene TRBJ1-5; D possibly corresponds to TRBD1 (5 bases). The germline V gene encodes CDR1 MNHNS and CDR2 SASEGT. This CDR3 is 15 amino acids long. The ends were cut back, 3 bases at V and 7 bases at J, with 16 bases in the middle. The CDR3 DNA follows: TGTGCCAGCAGTGAGCCGCCGACCAGGGACCAGCCCCAGCATTTT. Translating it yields CASSEPPTRDQPQHF.

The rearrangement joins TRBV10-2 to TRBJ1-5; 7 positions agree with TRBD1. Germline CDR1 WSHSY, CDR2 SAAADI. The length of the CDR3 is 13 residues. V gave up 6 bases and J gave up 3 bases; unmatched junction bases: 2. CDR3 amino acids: CASRTGTNQPQHF. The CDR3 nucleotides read TGCGCCAGCAGGACAGGGACCAATCAGCCCCAGCATTTT.

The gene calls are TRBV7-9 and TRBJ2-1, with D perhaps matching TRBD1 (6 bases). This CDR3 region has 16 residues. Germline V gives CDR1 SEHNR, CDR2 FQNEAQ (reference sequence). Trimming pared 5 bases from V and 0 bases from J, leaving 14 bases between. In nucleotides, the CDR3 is TGTGCCAGCAGCCCCAGGGGAGACAGCTCCTACAATGAGCAGTTCTTC. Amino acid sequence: CASSPRGDSSYNEQFF.

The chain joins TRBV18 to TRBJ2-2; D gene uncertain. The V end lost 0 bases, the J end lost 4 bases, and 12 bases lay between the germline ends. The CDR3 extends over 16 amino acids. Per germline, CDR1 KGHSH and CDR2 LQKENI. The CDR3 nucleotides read TGTGCCAGCTCACCACCCCCGATAGGGCTCACCGGGGAGCTGTTTTTT. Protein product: CASSPPPIGLTGELFF.

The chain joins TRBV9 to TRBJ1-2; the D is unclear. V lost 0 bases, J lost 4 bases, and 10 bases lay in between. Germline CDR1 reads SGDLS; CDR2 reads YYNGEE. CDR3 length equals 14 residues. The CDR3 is CASSVGVLGYGYTF. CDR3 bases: TGTGCCAGCAGCGTAGGAGTTTTAGGCTATGGCTACACCTTC.

The CDR3 DNA follows: TGTGCCAGTAGTATAGATCGGACCGGGACAGGGGTTGGAACTGAAGCTTTCTTT. It yields the protein CASSIDRTGTGVGTEAFF. This chain connects TRBV19 to TRBJ1-1; 10 bases align to TRBD1. V lost 0 bases, J lost 5 bases, and 12 bases stayed unmatched. The CDR3 consists of 18 residues. CDR1 is LNHDA and CDR2 is SQIVND in the germline V gene (reference sequence). Complete variable domain (other parts from reference TRBV19 and TRBJ1-1): DGGITQSPKYLFRKEGQNVTLSCEQNLNHDAMYWYRQDPGQGLRLIYYSQIVNDFQKGDIAEGYSVSREKKESFPLTVTSAQKNPTAFYLCASSIDRTGTGVGTEAFFGQGTRLTVV.

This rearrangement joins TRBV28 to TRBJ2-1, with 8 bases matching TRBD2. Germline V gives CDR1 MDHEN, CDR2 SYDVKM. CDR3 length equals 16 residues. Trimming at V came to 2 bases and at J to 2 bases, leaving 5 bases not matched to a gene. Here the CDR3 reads CASSLVWRGAYNEQFF. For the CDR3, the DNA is TGTGCCAGCAGTTTAGTATGGCGGGGGGCCTACAATGAGCAGTTCTTC.

The CDR3 DNA reads as TGCGCCAGCAGCCAAGGGGGACCGGGACTCGACTACGAGCAGTACTTC. Its translation: CASSQGGPGLDYEQYF. This sequence joins TRBV4-3 and TRBJ2-7; D is perhaps TRBD2 (6 bases). V was cut by 1 base and J by 3 bases, with 16 bases left in between. Germline V CDR1 and CDR2: LGHNA, YSLEER. The length of the CDR3 is 16 residues.

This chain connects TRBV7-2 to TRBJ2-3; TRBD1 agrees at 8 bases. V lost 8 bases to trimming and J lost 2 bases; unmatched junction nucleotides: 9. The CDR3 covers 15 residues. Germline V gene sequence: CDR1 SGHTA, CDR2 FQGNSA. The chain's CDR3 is CASGPSTGDTDTQYF. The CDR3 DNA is TGTGCCAGCGGTCCATCGACAGGGGACACAGATACGCAGTATTTT.

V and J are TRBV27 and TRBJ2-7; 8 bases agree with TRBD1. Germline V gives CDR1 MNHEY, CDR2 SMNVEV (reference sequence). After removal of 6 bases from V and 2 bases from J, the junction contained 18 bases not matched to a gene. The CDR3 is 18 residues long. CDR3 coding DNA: TGTGCCAGCAGCCCCACGATAATCAGGGGGCCTCGACCCTACGAGCAGTACTTC. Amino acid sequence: CASSPTIIRGPRPYEQYF.

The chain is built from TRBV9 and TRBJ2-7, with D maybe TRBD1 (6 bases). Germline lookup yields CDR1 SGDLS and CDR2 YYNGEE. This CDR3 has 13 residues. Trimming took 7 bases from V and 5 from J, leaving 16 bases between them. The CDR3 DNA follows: TGTGCCAGCGCTAATCGGGACAATGACGAGCAGTACTTC. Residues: CASANRDNDEQYF.

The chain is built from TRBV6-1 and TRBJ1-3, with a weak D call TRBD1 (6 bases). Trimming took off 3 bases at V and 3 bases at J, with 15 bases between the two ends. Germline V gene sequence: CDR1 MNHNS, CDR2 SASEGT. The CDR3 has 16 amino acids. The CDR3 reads CASSEDGSGDGNTIYF. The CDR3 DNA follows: TGTGCCAGCAGTGAGGATGGGTCAGGGGATGGAAACACCATATATTTT.

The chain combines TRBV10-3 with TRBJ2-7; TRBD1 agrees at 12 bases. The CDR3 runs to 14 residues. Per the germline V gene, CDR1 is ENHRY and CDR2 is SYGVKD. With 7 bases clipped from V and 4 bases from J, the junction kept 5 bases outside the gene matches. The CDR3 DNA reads TGTGCCATCAAGGGGACAGGGGGCGAATACGAGCAGTACTTC. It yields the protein CAIKGTGGEYEQYF.

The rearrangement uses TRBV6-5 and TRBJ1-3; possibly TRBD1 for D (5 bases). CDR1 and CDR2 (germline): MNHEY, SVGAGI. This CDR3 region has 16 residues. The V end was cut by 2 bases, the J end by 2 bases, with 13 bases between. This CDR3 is CASSYNPGVTGNTIYF. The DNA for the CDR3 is TGTGCCAGCAGTTACAATCCGGGGGTAACTGGAAACACCATATATTTT.

CDR3 nucleotides: TGTGCCAGCAGCTTTAGAGCGGGGGACCCAGTGGATACGCAGTATTTT. Amino acids: CASSFRAGDPVDTQYF. The chain couples TRBV13 to TRBJ2-3, with 8 bases matching TRBD2. With V trimmed by 3 bases and J by 6 bases, 11 bases remained unmatched. Germline assignment: CDR1 PRHDT and CDR2 FYEKMQ (reference sequence). CDR3 length: 16 amino acids.

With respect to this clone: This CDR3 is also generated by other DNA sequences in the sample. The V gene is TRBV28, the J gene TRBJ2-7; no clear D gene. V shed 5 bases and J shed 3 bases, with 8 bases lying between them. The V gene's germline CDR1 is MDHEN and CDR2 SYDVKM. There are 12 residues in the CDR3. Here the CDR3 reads CASSPPGYEQYF. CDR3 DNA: TGTGCCAGCAGTCCCCCGGGCTACGAGCAGTACTTC.

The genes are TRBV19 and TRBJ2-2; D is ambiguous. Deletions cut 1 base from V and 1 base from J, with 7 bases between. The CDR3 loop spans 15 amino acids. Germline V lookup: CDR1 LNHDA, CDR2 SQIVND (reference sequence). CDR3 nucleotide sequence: TGTGCCAGTAGTATAGCTAGACAGAACACCGGGGAGCTGTTTTTT. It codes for CASSIARQNTGELFF.

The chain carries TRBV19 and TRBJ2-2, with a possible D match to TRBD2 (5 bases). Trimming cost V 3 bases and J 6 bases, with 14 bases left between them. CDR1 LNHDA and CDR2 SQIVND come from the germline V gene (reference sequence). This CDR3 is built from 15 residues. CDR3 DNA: TGTGCCAGTAGTATTGAAGGGAGTAGGCCCGGGGAGCTGTTTTTT. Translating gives CASSIEGSRPGELFF.

This CDR3 is CASSWGYSGNTIYF. DNA of the CDR3: TGTGCCAGCAGCTGGGGCTACTCTGGAAACACCATATATTTT. The chain is built from TRBV7-9 and TRBJ1-3, with a weak D call TRBD1 (5 bases). Trimming left V 4 bases short and J 0 bases short, with 7 bases between. Germline lookup yields CDR1 SEHNR and CDR2 FQNEAQ (reference sequence). The CDR3 totals 14 residues.